This TCR beta chain was obtained from a study of PD-1 blockade in classical Hodgkin lymphoma (dated by TCRdb to the early 2020s). About the full investigation: Nivolumab dosing was 3 mg/kg intravenously every 2 weeks, continuing until either disease progression or unacceptable toxicity. To define a peripheral blood immune signature of response to PD-1 blockade in classical Hodgkin lymphoma, the study combined TCR beta sequencing with CyTOF. Study-level results and caveats: Among trial patients, those achieving complete response had baseline diversity similar to that of newly diagnosed patients, while diversity was significantly lower in partial responders and progressors. CD4+ but not CD8+ TCR diversity rose significantly by C4D1 (p=0.0027 vs p=0.16), most apparent in complete responders (p=0.02). Lower diversity was seen in patients whose nivolumab began less than 1 year after ASCT, and these patients were left out of later analyses so that immune reconstitution would not confound the results. The study was restricted to a single clinical trial cohort, and the causes of repertoire differences, possibly disease activity or prior therapy, were left undefined. Baseline TCR diversity was reported to be lower in newly diagnosed patients than in healthy donors, and even lower in relapsed/refractory patients.

Reading the label with the study, this specimen's time point is: cycle 2 day 1 (C2D1) of nivolumab. All trial patients had relapsed after autologous stem cell transplantation, with cohorts A, B and C differing in prior brentuximab vedotin exposure. A total of roughly 57 patients with relapsed/refractory classical Hodgkin lymphoma made up the trial cohort, and each patient's best overall response was complete response, partial response or progressive disease. Single-agent nivolumab was administered to trial patients in the multi-cohort phase II CheckMate 205 trial. Best overall response was determined by an independent review committee according to the 2007 International Working Group response criteria. Trial PBMCs were collected just before the start of nivolumab (C1D1) and during therapy at cycle 2 day 1 and cycle 4 day 1. After peripheral blood was drawn into 8 mL Vacutainer Cell Preparation Tubes, PBMCs were isolated by centrifugation and then cryopreserved.

Genomic DNA was extracted with the Qiagen DNeasy kit from unsorted PBMCs and from negatively selected CD4+ and CD8+ fractions. TCR beta CDR3 regions were amplified by immunoSEQ multiplex PCR using primers annealing to V and J segments. A synthetic immune receptor repertoire was used to minimize amplification bias, and any remaining bias was removed computationally after sequencing. On the study's bioinformatics: Custom Python scripts were used to quantify repertoire diversity as the Shannon entropy index. Unsorted, CD4+ and CD8+ repertoires were analyzed separately, except for combined analyses in which CD4+ and CD8+ sequences were merged in silico. Clonal expansion was defined as a frequency increase of at least 2-fold after treatment compared with C1D1, and clones undetected at baseline were assigned a pseudocount of 0.5. Singleton clones were defined as clones with 0 or 1 copy at C1D1, and non-singleton clones were defined as clones with 2 or more copies. Clones expanded in unsorted samples were assigned a CD4+, CD8+ or unknown annotation through matching of protein sequences in sorted samples from the same patient. Wilcoxon tests on paired samples were used to test changes in diversity from C1D1 to C4D1. TCRdb took this table from immuneACCESS and kept in-frame rearrangements with V and J called. Such tables lack part of the clones; where checked against another copy, unresolved V genes explain under half of the gap, and the rest is unexplained. V and J calls and clone size are copied from that table; D and trimming were computed from the DNA. The sample table records about 94,000 clones; roughly nine tenths of these occur just once. About 10% of the sample is held by the ten biggest clonotypes.

On this clone itself: Its antigen is still unknown. No clone much larger than this one lies a single base away; base qualities are absent.

CDR1 is given as LNHDA and CDR2 as SQIVND, both from the germline V gene (reference sequence). CDR3 length: 15 amino acids, cysteine to phenylalanine. Only the CDR3 portion is preserved as DNA: 45 bases, with reading frame beginning at the first base. The junction shows trimming of 6 bases on V and 8 bases on J, plus 20 bases between the germline ends. This receptor was identified in a human donor with classical Hodgkin lymphoma. The rearranged chain carries TRBV19 and TRBJ2-1; the D gene is perhaps TRBD1 or TRBD2, as each covers 5 bases. The sample in question was peripheral blood mononuclear cells (PBMCs), obtained before the second cycle of nivolumab. The CDR3 reads CASRSEAGWFDEQFF. The DNA sequence is as follows: TGTGCCAGTAGATCGGAGGCAGGGTGGTTCGATGAGCAGTTCTTC. The full variable domain, completed from the reference TRBV19 and TRBJ2-1 proteins outside the CDR3, reads DGGITQSPKYLFRKEGQNVTLSCEQNLNHDAMYWYRQDPGQGLRLIYYSQIVNDFQKGDIAEGYSVSREKKESFPLTVTSAQKNPTAFYLCASRSEAGWFDEQFFGPGTRLTVL.